The T cell receptor beta chain under discussion was sequenced for a study of T cell changes during pregnancy in multiple sclerosis. Sequenced by immunoSEQ multiplex PCR; TCRdb stores in-frame clones only, minus some. Of approximately 47,000 clones listed, around 90% were seen once; the top ten hold roughly 2%. Germline CDR1 SGHNT, CDR2 YYREEE (reference sequence). The V gene lost 4 bases and the J gene lost 4 bases, with 14 bases spanning the gap. The CDR3 is 14 amino acids. Sequenced here: peripheral blood, sampled in the first trimester of pregnancy. The source of this sequence is a female donor with multiple sclerosis, enrolled in a pregnancy study. J is TRBJ1-2 and V is TRBV5-4, with D unresolved. The CDR3 spells CASSPGLTGYGYTF. For the CDR3, the DNA is TGTGCCAGCAGCCCGGGTTTAACGGGCTATGGCTACACCTTC.